The 26 T cell receptor beta chains below all came from one sample that was sequenced in a study of low-dose radiotherapy and immunotherapy resistance in tumors. TRAV and TRBV primers primed cDNA for both TCRalpha and TCRbeta. The PCR that amplified TCRs ran for around 20 cycles, relying on a constant-region primer and a V-primer adapter. TCRdb called the reads again in MiXCR, with one record for every CDR3 protein. This table holds under 90,000 distinct CDR3 sequences, roughly 17% found once. Time point meaning: after trial treatment. Treatment given: LDRT plus nivolumab, ipilimumab, low-dose cyclophosphamide and aspirin (RACIN trial). Material: PBMCs, obtained after low-dose radiotherapy plus immunotherapy. Source of these receptors: a male donor with prostate cancer.

This clonotype showed up many times. The chain links TRBV4-1 to TRBJ1-3; D gene unclear. V was shortened by 0 bases and J by 8 bases, with 5 bases between the two germline ends. This CDR3 has 12 amino acids. Germline CDR1 and CDR2: MGHRA and YSYEKL. CDR3 loop: CASSQDWDTIYF. The DNA for the CDR3 is TGCGCCAGCAGCCAAGACTGGGACACCATATATTTT.

This clonotype was seen many times. CDR3: CASSWTSGATGELFF. In nucleotides, the CDR3 is TGCGCCAGCAGCTGGACTAGCGGTGCGACCGGGGAGCTGTTTTTT. This chain uses TRBV5-1 with TRBJ2-2; TRBD2 agrees at 10 bases. The junction had 4 bases not matched to a gene; V was cut back by 3 bases and J by 5 bases. The germline CDR1 and CDR2 sequences are SGHRS and YFSETQ. This CDR3 comprises 15 residues.

This clonotype was observed at least ten times. This chain joins TRBV9 and TRBJ1-1, with 9 bases identical to TRBD1. This CDR3 comprises 15 residues. In germline, CDR1 is SGDLS, CDR2 YYNGEE. Unmatched junction bases numbered 5, after V lost 0 bases and J lost 5 bases. The CDR3 loop is CASSVGDRGVTEAFF. The CDR3, as DNA: TGTGCCAGCAGCGTAGGTGACAGGGGGGTAACTGAAGCTTTCTTT.

V usage is TRBV29-1 and J usage is TRBJ2-3; D gene unclear. The germline gives CDR1 SQVTM, CDR2 ANQGSEA. Between the trimmed V and J ends, which lost 0 bases and 1 base, there was a span of 8 bases. The CDR3 covers 14 residues. The CDR3 DNA follows: TGCAGCGTTGAAGAGCATGGCCGCACAGATACGCAGTATTTT. Translation gives CSVEEHGRTDTQYF.

The chain couples TRBV3-1 to TRBJ1-5, with TRBD1 as a possible D gene (6 bases). With 0 bases removed from V and 2 bases from J, the gap between germline ends came to 11 bases. CDR1 is LGHDT and CDR2 is YNNKEL in the germline V gene (reference sequence). CDR3 size: 16 residues. Here the CDR3 reads CASSQEHRAGNQPQHF. Written as DNA, the CDR3 is TGTGCCAGCAGCCAAGAGCACAGGGCGGGCAATCAGCCCCAGCATTTT.

This clonotype was counted ten times or more. CDR3 sequence reads: CASSRGQLNEKLFF. The CDR3 DNA is TGTGCCAGCAGCCGTGGACAGCTTAATGAAAAACTGTTTTTT. The chain couples TRBV7-2 to TRBJ1-4; D might be TRBD1 (6 bases). The CDR3 covers 14 residues. Germline V lookup: CDR1 SGHTA, CDR2 FQGNSA. The germline V and J ends were trimmed by 5 bases and 4 bases, with 11 bases remaining between them.

At least ten counts were recorded for this clonotype. The chain employs TRBV7-2 and TRBJ1-5; D is undetermined. With 0 bases removed from V and 7 bases from J, the gap between germline ends came to 10 bases. The CDR3 runs 14 residues. Germline CDR1 and CDR2: SGHTA and FQGNSA. CDR3 coding DNA: TGTGCCAGCAGCTTAGCTGGGGTGGGCCAGCCCCAGCATTTT. It yields the protein CASSLAGVGQPQHF.

Concerning this clonotype: With a far larger clone one base away, a read error is the likely cause. The chain employs TRBV28 and TRBJ2-1; TRBD2 might be the D (6 bases). The V gene lost 5 bases and the J gene lost 10 bases, with 21 bases spanning the gap. The CDR3 is made up of 15 amino acids. Germline CDR1 reads MDHEN; CDR2 reads SYDVKM. In DNA, the CDR3 is TGTGCCAGCAGTGGTCTGGACTACTCGTCGAAAGAGCAGTTCTTC. Amino acids: CASSGLDYSSKEQFF. The complete variable domain, with remaining parts taken from reference TRBV28 and TRBJ2-1, reads DVKVTQSSRYLVKRTGEKVFLECVQDMDHENMFWYRQDPGLGLRLIYFSYDVKMKEKGDIPEGYSVSREKKERFSLILESASTNQTSMYLCASSGLDYSSKEQFFGPGTRLTVL.

The rearrangement links TRBV2 to TRBJ2-1; TRBD2 matches at 10 bases. This CDR3 comprises 14 residues. Trimming took 2 bases from V and 9 from J; bases not matched to a gene: 4. The germline CDR1 and CDR2 sequences are SNHLY and FYNNEI. For the CDR3, the DNA is TGTGCCAGCAGTGAAAGGCTAGCGGGAGCTGAGCAGTTCTTC. Residues: CASSERLAGAEQFF. Drawing the rest from reference TRBV2 and TRBJ2-1, the complete variable domain is EPEVTQTPSHQVTQMGQEVILRCVPISNHLYFYWYRQILGQKVEFLVSFYNNEISEKSEIFDDQFSVERPDGSNFTLKIRSTKLEDSAMYFCASSERLAGAEQFFGPGTRLTVL.

The genes are TRBV20-1 and TRBJ2-1; 11 positions match TRBD1. CDR1 is DFQATT and CDR2 is SNEGSKA in the germline V gene (reference sequence). CDR3 length equals 14 residues. With 4 bases clipped from V and 4 bases from J, the junction kept 3 bases outside the gene matches. The CDR3: CSAKGQGGYNEQFF. The CDR3, as DNA: TGCAGTGCTAAGGGACAGGGGGGGTACAATGAGCAGTTCTTC.

This clonotype was recorded many times. The chain carries TRBV7-6 and TRBJ2-3; 9 bases align to TRBD2. The germline CDR1 and CDR2 sequences are SGHVS and FNYEAQ. This CDR3 is built from 16 residues. Trimming removed 3 bases from V and 4 bases from J; junction bases left unmatched: 8. This chain's CDR3 is CASSLGLAGTADTQYF. The DNA of the CDR3 is TGTGCCAGCAGCTTGGGTCTAGCGGGGACGGCAGATACGCAGTATTTT.

The genes are TRBV6-6 and TRBJ1-6, with D hard to call. Trimming left V 0 bases short and J 7 bases short, with 10 bases between. This CDR3 has 15 residues. Germline loops: CDR1 MNHNY, CDR2 SVGAGI (reference sequence). This CDR3 reads CASSYSMGSNSPLHF. CDR3 nucleotide sequence: TGTGCCAGCAGTTACTCGATGGGGTCAAATTCACCCCTCCACTTT.

Regarding this clonotype: Only one base separates this from a far larger clonotype, so it likely reflects a read error. V and J are TRBV7-9 and TRBJ2-1, with 10 nucleotides matching TRBD2. CDR3 length: 17 residues. Germline values: CDR1 SEHNR, CDR2 FQNEAQ (reference sequence). CDR3 protein: CASSELGGTSVNNEQFF. The CDR3 DNA is TGCGCCAGCAGCGAATTAGGGGGGACTAGCGTTAACAATGAGCAGTTCTTC.

This clonotype was picked up many times. The chain recombines TRBV20-1 with TRBJ2-7; D possibly corresponds to TRBD2 (6 bases). V was pared by 0 bases and J by 6 bases, with 18 bases between. In germline, CDR1 is DFQATT, CDR2 SNEGSKA (reference sequence). The CDR3 is made up of 15 amino acids. In DNA, the CDR3 is TGCAGTGCTAGAGACCTTTCGGGACTGCCTTTCGAGCAGTACTTC. Its protein is CSARDLSGLPFEQYF.

The chain carries TRBV27 and TRBJ2-5; D is ambiguous. The germline CDR1 and CDR2 sequences are MNHEY and SMNVEV (reference sequence). V was clipped by 0 bases and J by 0 bases, with 14 bases between them. This CDR3 is built from 17 residues. CDR3 nucleotides: TGTGCCAGCAGTTTATCGATAAGTGGGCAGAACCAAGAGACCCAGTACTTC. Encoded protein: CASSLSISGQNQETQYF.

In regard to this clonotype: A far larger clone is one nucleotide away, so this likely arose from a read error. V usage is TRBV9 and J usage is TRBJ2-7; possible D gene TRBD2, 6 bases. V was pared by 0 bases and J by 7 bases, with 17 bases between. The CDR3 runs to 15 residues. The germline gives CDR1 SGDLS, CDR2 YYNGEE. The CDR3 region has the DNA TGTGCCAGCAGCGTAGTTGGAGGGCCCACGAATGAGCAGTACTTC. This sequence encodes CASSVVGGPTNEQYF.

This clonotype appeared many times. The V and J genes are TRBV19 and TRBJ2-1; D ambiguous. V lost 9 bases and J 5 bases, leaving 17 bases between the germline ends. The CDR3 covers 14 residues. Germline CDR1 and CDR2: LNHDA and SQIVND (reference sequence). The chain's CDR3 is CASTRTQSNNEQFF. The CDR3 DNA is TGTGCCAGCACCCGGACCCAAAGCAACAATGAGCAGTTCTTC.

This clonotype was seen repeatedly, ten times or more. This CDR3 reads CSVGWRFNTGELFF. CDR3 bases: TGCAGCGTTGGTTGGCGATTCAACACCGGGGAGCTGTTTTTT. The chain recombines TRBV29-1 with TRBJ2-2; no firm D call. Germline lookup yields CDR1 SQVTM and CDR2 ANQGSEA. V was trimmed by 4 bases and J by 2 bases, leaving 11 bases between them. This CDR3 is built from 14 residues.

Ten or more counts support this clonotype. V usage is TRBV7-2 and J usage is TRBJ2-1; 11 nucleotides agree with TRBD2. The CDR3 has 15 residues. The germline V gene encodes CDR1 SGHTA and CDR2 FQGNSA. V dropped 5 bases and J dropped 2; count of bases not matched to a gene: 2. In DNA, the CDR3 is TGTGCCAGCAGCAATAGCGGGAGGGCCTACAATGAGCAGTTCTTC. It is translated as CASSNSGRAYNEQFF. Full variable domain (missing parts from reference TRBV7-2 and TRBJ2-1): GAGVSQSPSNKVTEKGKDVELRCDPISGHTALYWYRQSLGQGLEFLIYFQGNSAPDKSGLPSDRFSAERTGGSVSTLTIQRTQQEDSAVYLCASSNSGRAYNEQFFGPGTRLTVL.

The CDR3 here is CASSSMVLGGSVEQFF. DNA for the CDR3: TGTGCCAGCAGCTCGATGGTTCTTGGCGGGAGTGTCGAGCAGTTCTTC. The rearrangement links TRBV7-9 to TRBJ2-1; 7 bases are a match to TRBD2. Germline values: CDR1 SEHNR, CDR2 FQNEAQ (reference sequence). The CDR3 extends over 16 amino acids. After removal of 4 bases from V and 10 bases from J, the junction contained 16 bases not matched to a gene.

The V gene is TRBV29-1, the J gene TRBJ1-1; D is uncertain. CDR1 SQVTM and CDR2 ANQGSEA come from the germline V gene. The V and J ends lost 8 bases and 7 bases respectively, with 14 bases between them. This CDR3 is built from 11 residues. CDR3 bases: TGCAGCTTCAGCCAGACGTTTGAAGCTTTCTTT. The encoded protein is CSFSQTFEAFF.

This clonotype was observed at least ten times. This rearrangement joins TRBV28 to TRBJ2-7; TRBD2 might be the D (5 bases). The CDR3 is 13 amino acids. Trimming removed 5 bases from V and 0 bases from J, with 8 bases in between. Germline V lookup: CDR1 MDHEN, CDR2 SYDVKM. This CDR3 reads CASSEGSSYEQYF. The CDR3 coding sequence is TGTGCCAGCAGTGAAGGGAGCTCCTACGAGCAGTACTTC. Full variable domain (outside the CDR3, taken from reference TRBV28 and TRBJ2-7): DVKVTQSSRYLVKRTGEKVFLECVQDMDHENMFWYRQDPGLGLRLIYFSYDVKMKEKGDIPEGYSVSREKKERFSLILESASTNQTSMYLCASSEGSSYEQYFGPGTRLTVT.

Many counts were recorded for this clonotype. The J gene is TRBJ1-2, the V gene TRBV20-1; D gene uncertain. The ends were cut back, 1 base at V and 5 bases at J, with 8 bases in the middle. Per germline, CDR1 DFQATT and CDR2 SNEGSKA (reference sequence). The CDR3 covers 12 residues. This chain's CDR3 is CSARVPEYGYTF. The CDR3, as DNA: TGCAGTGCTAGAGTGCCGGAGTATGGCTACACCTTC.

As to this clonotype: This is likely an artifact of a read error, given a far larger clone one base away. The final CDR3 position lacks the conserved phenylalanine or tryptophan, pointing to a likely read error. The chain links TRBV5-8 to TRBJ2-1, with D possibly TRBD2 on 6 matching bases. This CDR3 is 13 amino acids long. The germline V gene has CDR1 SGHTS and CDR2 YDEGEE. Between the trimmed V and J ends, which lost 3 bases and 5 bases, there was a span of 9 bases. CDR3 DNA: TGTGCCAGCAGCTCTGGGGGGAACAATGAGCAGTTCTGC. Translation: CASSSGGNNEQFC.

The J gene is TRBJ2-4, the V gene TRBV3-1, with 9 bases matching TRBD1. The CDR3 runs to 20 residues. V shed 3 bases, J shed 5 bases, and the junction held 20 bases outside the gene matches. In germline, CDR1 is LGHDT, CDR2 YNNKEL (reference sequence). The CDR3 protein is CASSHYRGDRDLYGQNIQYF. CDR3 coding DNA: TGTGCCAGCAGCCATTATCGAGGGGACAGGGACCTATATGGTCAAAACATTCAGTACTTC.

This clonotype was seen more than once but under ten times. The chain is built from TRBV5-1 and TRBJ2-7; 8 bases align to TRBD1. Germline V gives CDR1 SGHRS, CDR2 YFSETQ. This CDR3 is built from 15 residues. V trimming: 1 base; J trimming: 4 bases; junction bases outside the gene matches: 7. CDR3 in amino acids: CASSLQGASGYEQYF. The CDR3 bases are TGCGCCAGCAGCTTGCAGGGGGCTTCGGGGTACGAGCAGTACTTC.